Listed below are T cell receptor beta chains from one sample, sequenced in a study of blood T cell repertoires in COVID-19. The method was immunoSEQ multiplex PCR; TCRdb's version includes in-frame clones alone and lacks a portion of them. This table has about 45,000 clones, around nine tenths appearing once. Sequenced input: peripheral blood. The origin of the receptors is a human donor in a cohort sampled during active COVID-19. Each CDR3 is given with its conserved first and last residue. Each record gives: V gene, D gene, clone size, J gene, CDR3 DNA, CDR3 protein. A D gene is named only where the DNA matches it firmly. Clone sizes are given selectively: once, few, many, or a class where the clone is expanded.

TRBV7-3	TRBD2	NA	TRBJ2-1	TGTGCCAGCAGACGAACCCTAGCGGGGGGTTTCGGTGAGCAGTTCTTC	CASRRTLAGGFGEQFF
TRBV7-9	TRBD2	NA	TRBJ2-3	TGTGCCAGCAGCTCTCGGACTAGCCGCTTAGATACGCAGTATTTT	CASSSRTSRLDTQYF
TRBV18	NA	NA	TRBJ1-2	TGTGCCAGCTCACCCCGAGATTATGGCTACACCTTC	CASSPRDYGYTF
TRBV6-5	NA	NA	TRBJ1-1	TGTGCCAGCAGCCCCCCCCCGGGGGCTTTCTTT	CASSPPPGAFF
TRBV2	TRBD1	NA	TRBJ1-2	TGTGCCAGCAGTACAGGGGGCTATGGCTACACCTTC	CASSTGGYGYTF
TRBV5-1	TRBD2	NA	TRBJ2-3	TGCGCCAGCTCGGAAGGAGCGGGGGGCCGCACAGATACGCAGTATTTT	CASSEGAGGRTDTQYF
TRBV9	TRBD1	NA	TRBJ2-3	TGTGCCAGCAGCCTCGGGACAGGGTTCGGGGATACGCAGTATTTT	CASSLGTGFGDTQYF
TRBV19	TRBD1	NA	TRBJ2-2	TGTGCCAGTAGTATAGGACAGGGAAAAGGCGGGGAGCTGTTTTTT	CASSIGQGKGGELFF
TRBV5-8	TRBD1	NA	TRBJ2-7	TGTGCCAGCAGCTTGGGCCAGGGGGCCTACGAGCAGTACTTC	CASSLGQGAYEQYF
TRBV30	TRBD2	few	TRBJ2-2	TGTGCCTGGAGATCGGGGGGGCCCACCGGGGAGCTGTTTTTT	CAWRSGGPTGELFF